This T cell receptor (beta chain) is drawn from a study of cytomegalovirus exposure and HLA in healthy donors (dated 2017 in TCRdb). For the study in its entirety: According to an earlier analysis of a few hundred of the donors, about 179 million T cells yielded 90 million to 130 million unique TCR beta sequences and more than 250 Gb of sequence data. An early release that covered some 630 HLA-typed donors contained around 300 gigabases of sequencing data and roughly 84 million unique TCR sequences. The genetic ancestry cluster associated with self-reported Caucasian donors included 81% of the 398 genotyped donors. The aim of the study was to test whether cataloging public T cell receptors could identify signatures of past pathogen exposure. The T cell repertoires of about 700 subjects were profiled by immunosequencing and related to cytomegalovirus serostatus. In addition to the first cohort of hundreds of subjects, a separate validation cohort of around 110 different subjects was used. The study combined high-throughput TCR immunosequencing, statistical association of individual TCRs with disease status, and machine learning to predict cytomegalovirus infection status. In a later analysis, previously published TCR beta repertoires from several hundred donors were re-analyzed and high-resolution HLA genotyping was added so that TCR occurrence patterns could be studied. The later analysis used no new phenotypic data to find candidate immune exposures, relying instead on TCR beta sequences and their occurrence across donors. An earlier analysis of approximately 630 of the donors applied high-throughput TCR beta sequencing to assess whether each TCR beta V gene segment acted as functional or pseudogenic. Donor age, sex, ethnicity and CMV serostatus were compiled alongside the repertoire data. A later genetic analysis took genome-wide SNP genotypes for about 65% of the roughly 670 donors and used that subset as a discovery cohort. All discovery cohort repertoires had been generated on a single sequencing platform. HLA typing covered class I and class II loci at four-digit resolution. The number of typed donors differed by locus: roughly 620-630 for A, B, C, DRB1 and DQB1; 500 to 550 for DQA1; around 580 for DPA1; and roughly 490 for DPB1. Four or five DR-DQ haplotypes were treated as single units for association and clustering because of strong linkage in the cohort. Across 398 genotyped donors of the cohort, an average of roughly 200,000 unique TCR beta nucleotide sequences per donor were sequenced, and roughly a sixth of those sequences were non-productive.

The paper as a whole reports these results and caveats: Most CMV-associated TCR beta chains appeared to be HLA-restricted in a later analysis, and the HLA associations seemed to be driven largely by CMV exposure. A total of 150 or so TCR beta chains were listed by the study as associated with cytomegalovirus. Because HLA typing was unavailable for some donors at each locus, only the typed subset was used in association tests. The earlier analysis of approximately 590 of the donors excluded some 16 rarely observed V segments, including chromosome 9 orphons, because counts were too low. Correlated functional status among segregating V segments might reflect linkage disequilibrium, but an unknown experimental factor could not be ruled out. According to a later analysis, parvovirus B19, influenza, CMV and Epstein-Barr virus appeared linked to several top co-occurrence clusters. The authors suggested that the approach could potentially be generalized to other disease states and immunological phenotypes. When HLA alleles, especially DR and DQ, strongly co-occurred, attributing TCR associations to individual alleles was difficult. A further reported finding was that TCR beta sequences accurately predicted the HLA-A and HLA-B alleles for most subjects in the first cohort. The sequencing pipeline was judged likely to have produced a cluster of highly shared sequence variants as a technical artifact. At a false discovery rate of 0.05, a later analysis linked 16,951 TCR beta sequences to specific HLA alleles. Broadly in line with IMGT annotations, most TCR beta V segments showed up in productive rearrangements about 90% or about 30% of the time in an earlier analysis of 587 of the donors. Cytomegalovirus status was reported to be diagnosed by the classifier with high specificity and sensitivity in both the original and validation cohorts. In a later analysis, TCR association rates were found to vary across HLA loci, with the most associated TCRs seen for DRB1 alleles and the fewest for HLA-C alleles. In this cohort, only TCR beta chains were sequenced, and detectable features were limited by the absence of alpha or paired-chain data. Most TCR sequences were seen in very few donors, while some public TCRs were found in many individuals. In a later genetic analysis, fewer N-insertions in productive TCRs were reported among donors in an Asian-associated ancestry cluster than the roughly 640-donor mean. A few of the identified cytomegalovirus-associated TCR beta chains were confirmed in vitro to be specific for cytomegalovirus antigens. The only immune exposure information available for the cohort was CMV serostatus. Compared with equally common non-associated chains, HLA-associated TCR beta chains in a later analysis were more clonally expanded and had lower generation probabilities. The presence/absence analyses assumed that sequencing depth was roughly uniform across donors, and that assumption may not be true. V-gene and J-gene trimming of TCR beta chains was associated with a missense DCLRE1C variant in a later genetic analysis, and the association was replicated in an independent cohort.

The cohort was made up of approximately 700 healthy bone marrow donors. At the time of sampling, all cohort members were nominally healthy, though unrecorded immune exposures were likely present. The donor tested CMV seropositive and was one of the 289 seropositive cohort members. Every donor gave a peripheral blood sample, and the peripheral blood mononuclear cells from that sample were used for TCR beta sequencing. The Qiagen DNeasy Blood Extraction Kit was used to extract genomic DNA from the blood cell samples. In regard to this clone: The target of this receptor is not known. Base-call qualities are not available, and no considerably larger clone is one nucleotide away.

Libraries were prepared through the immunoSEQ multiplex PCR assay. For the multiplex PCR, a mixture combining 60 forward primers for TCR Vbeta segments and 13 reverse primers for TCR Jbeta segments was used. The CDR3 region of rearranged TCR beta genes was amplified from genomic DNA with a multiplex PCR assay. On the Illumina HiSeq System, the amplified TCR beta libraries were sequenced as 87-base-pair reads. The paper's data handling went like this. A later analysis counted about 82 million unique TCR beta chains across the 640 or so repertoires, and 10 million to 12 million of these chains were shared by at least two donors. Raw reads were error-corrected and collapsed into unique sequences by a nearest-neighbor algorithm in which closely related sequences were merged to remove PCR and sequencing errors. V, D and J gene segments were assigned by aligning CDR3 sequences to IMGT reference sequences. For a sequence to be retained, at least a six-nucleotide match to both a V gene segment and a J gene segment was required. A rearrangement was called productive if the CDR3 had no stop codons and remained in frame with V and J, and every other rearrangement was called non-productive. Following IMGT convention, CDR3 was defined as the stretch from the second conserved V-encoded cysteine up to the conserved J-encoded phenylalanine. In an earlier analysis of roughly 610 of the donors, sequences lacking an unambiguous match to a single V gene segment were excluded. In an earlier analysis of approximately 550 of the donors, V segments were called functional above 56.7% productive rearrangements and were called segregating when the between-donor standard deviation exceeded 5%. A statistical classification framework was built to diagnose cytomegalovirus status from the catalog of TCR beta chain sequences. In a later analysis, TCR nucleotide sequences were compared against IMGT/GENE-DB human TR gene sequences so that V and J genes could be assigned. Using the TCRdist pipeline, a later analysis assigned CDR3 sequences along with most-parsimonious VDJ recombination scenarios. A later analysis defined each TCR beta chain by its CDR3 amino acid sequence plus V-gene family, and excluded reads lacking a unique V-gene family. In a later analysis, 500 to 700 highly shared, low-generation-probability nucleotide sequences were removed to address suspected cross-contamination and a sequencing artifact. In a later analysis, a clonal expansion index for each public chain was calculated from normalized within-repertoire ranks of inferred template counts. Generation probabilities in a later analysis came from a VDJ recombination model fitted to out-of-frame rearrangements, and those results were checked against IGoR. A later analysis scored TCR-TCR, TCR-HLA and TCR-CMV co-occurrence with hypergeometric tests, applying a repertoire-size bias correction to TCR pairs. To estimate false discovery rates, a later analysis permuted the HLA or CMV assignments 20 times. A later analysis grouped co-occurring TCRs with DBSCAN, adding TCRdist sequence similarity when clustering within HLA-allele-positive subsets. Repertoires with fewer than 30,000 or more than 120,000 public chains were left out of co-occurrence clustering, as were five repertoires with anomalous nucleotide sharing. Not all clones reach the TCRdb copy of this immuneACCESS table, which keeps in-frame sequences only. Checked studies attribute under half of the gap to unresolved V genes and leave the rest unexplained. For V, J and clone size, that table is used; D and trimming come from the DNA. For this sample the table gives roughly 160,000 clones, of which roughly 73% were detected only once. The ten top clones hold about 7.7% of the sample.

This receptor was identified in a woman aged 40 to 50 in good health and CMV-seropositive. Sequenced input: PBMCs.

The nucleotide sequence is given as TGTGCCAGCAGCCCTCTAGCGGGAGTGGAGACCCAGTACTTC. Its translation is CASSPLAGVETQYF. This receptor chain uses TRBV7-2 and TRBJ2-5, with TRBD2 matching 10 junction bases. The CDR3 runs 14 amino acids, cysteine and phenylalanine included. Only the CDR3 DNA stays, 42 bases, in frame from base 1. Clipping removes 5 bases from V and 5 bases from J, with 5 as the unmatched junction base count. The germline V gene encodes CDR1 SGHTA and CDR2 FQGNSA.